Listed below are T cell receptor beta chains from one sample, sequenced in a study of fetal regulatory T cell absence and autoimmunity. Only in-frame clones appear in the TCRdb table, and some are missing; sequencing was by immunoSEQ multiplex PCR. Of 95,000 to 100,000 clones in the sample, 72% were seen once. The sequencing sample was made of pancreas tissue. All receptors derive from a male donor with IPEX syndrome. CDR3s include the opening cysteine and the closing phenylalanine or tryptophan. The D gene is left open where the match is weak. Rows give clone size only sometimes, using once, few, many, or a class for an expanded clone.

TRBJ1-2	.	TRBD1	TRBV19	TGTGCCAGTAGTATGGACAGGGGGCGCTACTATGGCTACACCTTC	CASSMDRGRYYGYTF
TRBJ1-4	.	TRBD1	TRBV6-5	TGTGCCAGCAGTTATTCGCCCGGGACAGTGAATGAAAAACTGTTTTTT	CASSYSPGTVNEKLFF
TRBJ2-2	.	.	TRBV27	TGTGCCAGCAGTCAGACAGGTCCCCGATGGGTCGGGGAGCTGTTTTTT	CASSQTGPRWVGELFF
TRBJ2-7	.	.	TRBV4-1	TGCGCCAGCAGCCAAGATACCCTTTACTCCTACGAGCAGTACTTC	CASSQDTLYSYEQYF
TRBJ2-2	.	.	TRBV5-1	TGCGCCAGCAGCTTGGCCCGGAACACCGGGGAGCTGTTTTTT	CASSLARNTGELFF
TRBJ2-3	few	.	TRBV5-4	TGTGCCAGCAGCTTGGGACCTAGCACAGATACGCAGTATTTT	CASSLGPSTDTQYF
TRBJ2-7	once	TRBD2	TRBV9	TGTGCCAGCAGCGTAGGGGGGACTAGCGCCTACGAGCAGTACTTC	CASSVGGTSAYEQYF
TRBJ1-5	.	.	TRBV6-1	TGTGCCAGCAGTGAAGGACACAATCAGCCCCAGCATTTT	CASSEGHNQPQHF
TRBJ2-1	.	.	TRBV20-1	TGCAGTGTCCTTGGAGTAGAGAGACAGTTCTTC	CSVLGVERQFF
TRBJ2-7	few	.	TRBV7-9	TGTGCCAGCAGCGTAGGCCGGGACTACGAGCAGTACTTC	CASSVGRDYEQYF
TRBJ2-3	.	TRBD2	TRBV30	TGTGCCTGGAGTGCCGGGGGGGCAGATACGCAGTATTTT	CAWSAGGADTQYF
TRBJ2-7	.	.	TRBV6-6	TGTGCCAGCAGTTCCGGCGGGGTCAGCTCCTACGAGCAGTACTTC	CASSSGGVSSYEQYF
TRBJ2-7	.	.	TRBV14	TGTGCCAGCAGCCTCCGAAGGGGCCAATACGAGCAGTACTTC	CASSLRRGQYEQYF
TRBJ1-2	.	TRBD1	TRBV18	TGTGCCAGCTCACCACCAACCGGGACAGCGTTACATGGCTACACCTTC	CASSPPTGTALHGYTF
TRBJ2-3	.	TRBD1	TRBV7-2	TGTGCCAGCAGCTGGGACAGGGGGCCCACAGATACGCAGTATTTT	CASSWDRGPTDTQYF
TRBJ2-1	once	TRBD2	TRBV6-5	TGTGCCAGCAACGAACTAGCGGGGGGGTACAATGAGCAGTTCTTC	CASNELAGGYNEQFF
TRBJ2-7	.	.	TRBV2	TGTGCCAGGAGCGGAGTTAGCTCCTACGAGCAGTACTTC	CARSGVSSYEQYF
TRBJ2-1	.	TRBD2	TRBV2	TGTGCCGCGATTTGGGTAGGGCGCGGGAGTCCGAGCAATGAGCAGTTCTTC	CAAIWVGRGSPSNEQFF
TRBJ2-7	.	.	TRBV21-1	TGTGCCAGCAGCAAAGAAGAGGAGCGACCCTCCTACGAGCAGTACTTC	CASSKEEERPSYEQYF
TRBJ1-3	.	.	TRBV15	TGTGCCACCAGCAGAGATAGGAGGTTAAGCTCTGGAAACACCATATATTTT	CATSRDRRLSSGNTIYF
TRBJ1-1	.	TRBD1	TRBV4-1	TGCGCCAGCAGCCAAGTGTCAGGGGGGGACACTGAAGCTTTCTTT	CASSQVSGGDTEAFF
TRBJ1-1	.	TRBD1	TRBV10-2	TGCGCCAGCAGTCCCGGGACAGGGAACACTGAAGCTTTCTTT	CASSPGTGNTEAFF
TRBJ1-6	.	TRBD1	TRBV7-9	TGTGCCAGCAGCTTAGCTCACGGACAGGGGGCGTTTACACCCCTCCACTTT	CASSLAHGQGAFTPLHF